This paragraph covers one T cell receptor beta chain sequence. The repertoire was sequenced with immunoSEQ multiplex PCR; TCRdb's copy has only in-frame clones and lacks some. The repertoire has over 650,000 clones, more than 70% of them found once; the top ten carry about 0.0094%. This record belongs to a study of shared T cell receptors in the human thymus. The sample also formed part of further work on human thymus T cells. That work contributes: Finnish infants who were healthy and having corrective surgery for congenital heart defects made up the donors. Corrective cardiac operations yielded the resected thymus tissue. Blood and thymic repertoires both appeared biased in V and J gene usage.

The receptor's source is a boy younger than two with a congenital heart defect. Sequenced material: thymocytes.

CDR3 sequence: CASSLARQGSSNTGELFF. The CDR3 coding sequence is TGTGCCAGCAGCTTGGCGAGACAGGGATCTTCGAACACCGGGGAGCTGTTTTTT. The V call is TRBV5-8, the J call TRBJ2-2; 7 bases are a match to TRBD1. The length of the CDR3 is 18 residues. The J segment lost 0 bases and the V segment lost 0 bases, leaving 8 bases of the junction unmatched. Germline values: CDR1 SGHTS, CDR2 YDEGEE.